The 6 T cell receptor beta chains listed next were all sequenced from one sample in a study of T cell responses to AZD1222 COVID-19 vaccine. Sequencing was performed with immunoSEQ multiplex PCR; in TCRdb, only in-frame clones are kept and a portion is missing. The sample consists of over 85,000 clones, around 82% of them appearing once. The sequenced sample was peripheral blood, obtained on day 0 of AZD1222 vaccination. The receptor set was obtained from an adult in good health.

The chain couples TRBV18 to TRBJ2-7; 11 bases align to TRBD2. The V segment lost 6 bases and the J segment 6 bases; nucleotides outside the gene matches: 7. The CDR3 is 14 residues long. Germline V gives CDR1 KGHSH, CDR2 LQKENI. CDR3 amino acids: CASSSVLAGVEQYF. As DNA, the CDR3 is TGTGCCAGCTCTTCGGTACTAGCGGGAGTCGAGCAGTACTTC.

The CDR3 reads CAISESQGAISGELFF. The CDR3, as DNA: TGTGCCATCAGTGAGTCACAGGGGGCTATCTCCGGGGAGCTGTTTTTT. The chain couples TRBV10-3 to TRBJ2-2; 9 bases fit TRBD1. Germline CDR1 and CDR2: ENHRY and SYGVKD. V shed 0 bases, J shed 6 bases, and the junction held 5 bases outside the gene matches. CDR3 size: 16 residues.

V usage is TRBV4-3 and J usage is TRBJ2-5; no reliable D call. Trimming cost V 5 bases and J 1 base, with 17 bases left between them. Germline V gene sequence: CDR1 LGHNA, CDR2 YSLEER. This CDR3 is 16 amino acids long. CDR3 coding DNA: TGCGCCAGCAGCAAAGGTGGTCTGGTCTTCCAAGAGACCCAGTACTTC. Amino acids: CASSKGGLVFQETQYF.

The chain couples TRBV27 to TRBJ2-7; a possible D gene is TRBD1 (6 bases). Trimming pared 6 bases from V and 2 bases from J, leaving 11 bases between. Germline CDR1 is MNHEY and CDR2 is SMNVEV (reference sequence). The CDR3 totals 13 residues. The CDR3 bases are TGTGCCAGCAGGCCACAGGGTGCCTACGAGCAGTACTTC. Amino acids: CASRPQGAYEQYF.

The genes are TRBV5-1 and TRBJ2-2; 11 nucleotides align to TRBD1. The CDR3 covers 16 residues. V gave up 0 bases and J gave up 4 bases; unmatched junction bases: 2. The germline V gene encodes CDR1 SGHRS and CDR2 YFSETQ. The CDR3 coding sequence is TGCGCCAGCAGCTTGGGAGGGACAGGGGGCACCGGGGAGCTGTTTTTT. Translation: CASSLGGTGGTGELFF.

V and J are TRBV7-6 and TRBJ1-5; TRBD1 agrees at 7 bases. Germline lookup yields CDR1 SGHVS and CDR2 FNYEAQ. CDR3 length equals 15 residues. The trim removed 5 bases at V and 4 bases at J, leaving 8 bases unmatched. Here the CDR3 DNA reads TGTGCCAGCAGCCGAGGGGGCCAGAGAAATCAGCCCCAGCATTTT. Residues: CASSRGGQRNQPQHF.